This record concerns one T cell receptor (beta chain) sequence. Its antigen is undetermined. This sample is part of a study of T cell responses to AZD1222 COVID-19 vaccine. Study-level information: Both about-4-week and about-12-week second-dose recipients were combined. Findings and limits, study-wide: Possibly, clonal diversity was underestimated; donors were largely white British and included more females. Vaccination with two AZD1222 doses was followed by a rise in Spike-specific TCR breadth and depth. Nearly half of unique spike-specific TCRs reportedly avoided B.1.351 and B.1.1.7 mutated regions.

The CDR3 spans 15 residues. Per germline, CDR1 GTSNPN and CDR2 SVGIG (reference sequence). Trimming stripped 2 bases from V and 0 bases from J, with 12 bases between. Data came from immunoSEQ multiplex PCR; TCRdb stores just in-frame clones and leaves some out. Of about 170,000 clones listed, roughly nine tenths were seen once; the top ten hold roughly 6.9%. The genes are TRBV30 and TRBJ2-3; D may be TRBD1 (5 bases). The sequence was obtained from an adult in good health. This specimen was peripheral blood, taken on day 0 of AZD1222 vaccination. CDR3 sequence: CAWSSTVDSTDTQYF. Here the CDR3 DNA reads TGTGCCTGGAGTTCGACAGTGGATAGCACAGATACGCAGTATTTT.